One and the same sample provided the 19 T cell receptor beta chains below, sequenced in a study of T cell changes during pregnancy in multiple sclerosis. Generated by immunoSEQ multiplex PCR, the TCRdb table keeps only in-frame clones and is missing some. The table lists some 22,000 clones, roughly 87% of them singletons, with about 8% in the top ten. The material sequenced was CD8+ T cells from peripheral blood mononuclear cells, taken after pregnancy. The receptor set was obtained from a female donor with multiple sclerosis, enrolled in a pregnancy study.

The rearrangement links TRBV5-1 to TRBJ1-4; D is perhaps TRBD1 (6 bases). This CDR3 region has 14 residues. Germline V gene sequence: CDR1 SGHRS, CDR2 YFSETQ. Trimming left V 6 bases short and J 5 bases short, with 14 bases between. The DNA of the CDR3 is TGCGCCAGCACCCTCAGGGGCCCCAATGAAAAACTGTTTTTT. It specifies CASTLRGPNEKLFF.

This clone showed up just a few times. The J gene is TRBJ1-2, the V gene TRBV4-1; TRBD1 matches at 7 bases. This CDR3 region has 14 residues. The germline gives CDR1 MGHRA, CDR2 YSYEKL. Trimming removed 0 bases from V and 6 bases from J; junction bases left unmatched: 4. In nucleotides, the CDR3 is TGCGCCAGCAGCCAAGATCCGGGACAGAATGGCTACACCTTC. Protein product: CASSQDPGQNGYTF.

The chain joins TRBV6-5 to TRBJ2-7, with 12 positions matching TRBD1. Trimming removed 4 bases from V and 5 bases from J; junction bases left unmatched: 6. Germline-derived CDR1 and CDR2 are MNHEY and SVGAGI. The CDR3 covers 15 residues. Written as DNA, the CDR3 is TGTGCCAGCAGTTTCCGGGACAGGGGGCTTGACGAGCAGTACTTC. Translation gives CASSFRDRGLDEQYF.

This clone was detected a few times. The V gene is TRBV11-1, the J gene TRBJ1-1; D is perhaps TRBD1 (5 bases). Trimming stripped 4 bases from V and 5 bases from J, with 11 bases between. CDR3 length equals 13 residues. Germline V gene lookup returns CDR1 SGHAT and CDR2 FQDESV (reference sequence). CDR3 sequence: CASSSLGGTEAFF. CDR3 bases: TGTGCCAGCAGCTCCCTCGGGGGGACTGAAGCTTTCTTT. The complete variable domain, with remaining parts taken from reference TRBV11-1 and TRBJ1-1, reads EAEVAQSPRYKITEKSQAVAFWCDPISGHATLYWYRQILGQGPELLVQFQDESVVDDSQLPKDRFSAERLKGVDSTLKIQPAELGDSAMYLCASSSLGGTEAFFGQGTRLTVV.

The V and J genes are TRBV10-3 and TRBJ2-1; TRBD1 agrees at 9 bases. V was clipped by 10 bases and J by 8 bases; unmatched bases: 15. The CDR3 runs 15 residues. CDR1 and CDR2 (germline): ENHRY, SYGVKD. As DNA, the CDR3 is TGTGCCACTTGGGGCCTCGGGACAGGGATCGATGAGCAGTTCTTC. It yields the protein CATWGLGTGIDEQFF.

This rearrangement joins TRBV4-1 to TRBJ2-3; 7 nucleotides align to TRBD2. The CDR3 length is 15 residues. The trim removed 5 bases at V and 2 bases at J, leaving 7 bases unmatched. Germline-derived CDR1 and CDR2 are MGHRA and YSYEKL. The CDR3 is CASSYSQRDTDTQYF. The CDR3 bases are TGCGCCAGCAGCTACAGCCAGCGGGACACAGATACGCAGTATTTT.

The chain uses TRBV27 and TRBJ1-1; TRBD1 agrees at 7 bases. Germline V gene sequence: CDR1 MNHEY, CDR2 SMNVEV (reference sequence). The junction had 8 bases not matched to a gene; V was cut back by 6 bases and J by 4 bases. The CDR3 has 14 residues. The CDR3 DNA follows: TGTGCCAGCAGCATTCTGACAGGGAGCACTGAAGCTTTCTTT. The encoded protein is CASSILTGSTEAFF.

The chain employs TRBV5-1 and TRBJ2-7, with TRBD1 identical over 7 bases. V was pared by 2 bases and J by 2 bases, with 4 bases of the junction left unmatched. In germline, CDR1 is SGHRS, CDR2 YFSETQ. There are 14 residues in the CDR3. CDR3 coding DNA: TGCGCCAGCAGCTTTAGGACAGGAACCTACGAGCAGTACTTC. Amino acids: CASSFRTGTYEQYF.

The chain is built from TRBV4-3 and TRBJ1-2; TRBD1 matches 12 bases. Germline V gene sequence: CDR1 LGHNA, CDR2 YSLEER. This CDR3 comprises 14 residues. The V gene end was trimmed by 4 bases and the J gene end by 8 bases; junction bases not matched to a gene: 5. The DNA for the CDR3 is TGCGCCAGCAGCCCGGGACAGGGGGCAAACGGCTACACCTTC. Its translation: CASSPGQGANGYTF.

The chain couples TRBV9 to TRBJ2-3; TRBD2 is a possible D gene (6 bases). V lost 4 bases, J lost 0 bases, and 15 bases lay in between. The germline CDR1 and CDR2 sequences are SGDLS and YYNGEE. The CDR3 covers 16 residues. This CDR3 reads CASSPLAYHSTDTQYF. The CDR3 nucleotides are TGTGCCAGCAGCCCCCTAGCGTACCATAGCACAGATACGCAGTATTTT.

The V and J genes are TRBV7-2 and TRBJ2-5, with 7 bases fitting TRBD2. The CDR3 totals 15 residues. Germline CDR1 and CDR2: SGHTA and FQGNSA. Unmatched junction bases numbered 5, after V lost 4 bases and J lost 0 bases. This chain's CDR3 is CASSWATSDQETQYF. In DNA, the CDR3 is TGTGCCAGCAGCTGGGCCACTAGCGACCAAGAGACCCAGTACTTC.

The chain recombines TRBV7-6 with TRBJ2-3, with TRBD1 matching 8 bases. Trimming took 5 bases from V and 3 from J; bases not matched to a gene: 7. The CDR3 has 15 amino acids. Germline CDR1 SGHVS, CDR2 FNYEAQ. The DNA of the CDR3 is TGTGCCAGCAGCCAGACAGGGGAAGGGACAGATACGCAGTATTTT. Translation gives CASSQTGEGTDTQYF.

This clone was detected only a few times. The gene calls are TRBV7-9 and TRBJ2-7; maybe TRBD2 (5 bases). The CDR3 has 12 residues. Trimming shortened V by 9 bases and J by 2 bases, and 11 bases separated the two germline ends. Germline CDR1 and CDR2: SEHNR and FQNEAQ (reference sequence). This CDR3 is CASADSAYEQYF. In DNA, the CDR3 is TGTGCCAGTGCGGATAGCGCCTACGAGCAGTACTTC.

V gene TRBV9 combines with J gene TRBJ2-1; TRBD2 aligns across 8 bases. Germline V gives CDR1 SGDLS, CDR2 YYNGEE. The ends lost 0 bases at V and 8 bases at J; junction bases unmatched: 10. This CDR3 comprises 16 residues. CDR3 residues: CASSVGGSGMLDEQFF. CDR3 DNA: TGTGCCAGCAGCGTAGGTGGTAGCGGGATGTTAGATGAGCAGTTCTTC.

This sequence joins TRBV5-1 and TRBJ2-3, with D possibly matching TRBD2 (5 bases). The CDR3 runs to 18 residues. Germline V CDR1 and CDR2: SGHRS, YFSETQ. The V gene lost 0 bases and the J gene lost 0 bases, with 17 bases spanning the gap. CDR3 in amino acids: CASSLDAGGYSSTDTQYF. DNA of the CDR3: TGCGCCAGCAGCTTGGATGCAGGAGGTTACTCTAGCACAGATACGCAGTATTTT.

The chain is built from TRBV7-8 and TRBJ2-3; TRBD2 matches at 11 bases. CDR3 length equals 16 residues. Germline trimming cut 1 base from V and 6 bases from J; bases unmatched to any gene: 6. Germline CDR1 is SGHVS and CDR2 is FQNEAQ. Here the CDR3 reads CASSLELAGVVDTQYF. In nucleotides, the CDR3 is TGTGCCAGCAGCTTAGAACTAGCGGGGGTCGTGGATACGCAGTATTTT.

This clone is a singleton in its sample. The chain links TRBV7-2 to TRBJ2-1, with 9 bases that match TRBD2. V shed 5 bases and J 6 bases; nucleotides not matched to a gene: 8. The germline V gene encodes CDR1 SGHTA and CDR2 FQGNSA. The CDR3 runs to 15 residues. Here the CDR3 reads CASSAAGGRINEQFF. CDR3 nucleotides: TGTGCCAGCAGCGCAGCGGGAGGCCGGATCAATGAGCAGTTCTTC.

The chain is built from TRBV4-1 and TRBJ2-5, with TRBD2 matching over 7 bases. Germline CDR1 MGHRA, CDR2 YSYEKL. This CDR3 comprises 16 residues. J lost 2 bases, V lost 1 base, and 7 bases had no gene match. CDR3 sequence (DNA): TGCGCCAGCAGCCAAGGATTCGCTAGCGGACAAGAGACCCAGTACTTC. Its protein is CASSQGFASGQETQYF.

The chain has TRBV27 and TRBJ2-7; a weak D match, TRBD1 (5 bases). Deletions cut 4 bases from V and 4 bases from J, with 14 bases between. CDR3 length: 14 amino acids. CDR1 and CDR2 (germline): MNHEY, SMNVEV (reference sequence). CDR3 sequence reads: CASSSPQEMYEQYF. The CDR3 DNA sequence: TGTGCCAGCAGTTCCCCACAGGAGATGTACGAGCAGTACTTC.